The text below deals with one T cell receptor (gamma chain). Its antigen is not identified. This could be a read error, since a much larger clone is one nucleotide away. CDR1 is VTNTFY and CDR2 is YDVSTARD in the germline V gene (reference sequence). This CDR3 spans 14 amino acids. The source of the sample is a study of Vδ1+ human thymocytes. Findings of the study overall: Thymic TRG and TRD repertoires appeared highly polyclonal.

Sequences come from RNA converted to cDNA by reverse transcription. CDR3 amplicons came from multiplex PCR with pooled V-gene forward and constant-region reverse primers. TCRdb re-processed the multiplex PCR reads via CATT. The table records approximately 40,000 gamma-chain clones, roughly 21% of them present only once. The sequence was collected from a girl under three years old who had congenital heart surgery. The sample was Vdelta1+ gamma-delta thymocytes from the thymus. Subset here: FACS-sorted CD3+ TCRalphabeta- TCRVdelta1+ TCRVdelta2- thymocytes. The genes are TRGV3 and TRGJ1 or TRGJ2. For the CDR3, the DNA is TGTGCCACCTGGGACAGGCTGAATTATTATAAGCAACTCTTT. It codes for CATWDRLNYYKQLF.